The present T cell receptor (beta chain) was sequenced within a study of blood T cell repertoires in COVID-19. Data came from immunoSEQ multiplex PCR; TCRdb stores just in-frame clones and leaves some out. The sample lists around 230,000 clones; about nine tenths were seen once. This clone showed up just a few times. Germline CDR1 and CDR2: SQVTM and ANQGSEA. The CDR3 is 14 residues long. Trimming at V came to 5 bases and at J to 2 bases, leaving 7 bases not matched to a gene. Sequenced: peripheral blood. The V call is TRBV29-1, the J call TRBJ2-3; 7 bases line up with TRBD2. The clonotype originates from a man aged 50 to 59 with COVID-19, enrolled during active disease. For the CDR3, the DNA is TGCAGCGTTTTGAAAGCGGGGACCACAGATACGCAGTATTTT. This translates into CSVLKAGTTDTQYF.